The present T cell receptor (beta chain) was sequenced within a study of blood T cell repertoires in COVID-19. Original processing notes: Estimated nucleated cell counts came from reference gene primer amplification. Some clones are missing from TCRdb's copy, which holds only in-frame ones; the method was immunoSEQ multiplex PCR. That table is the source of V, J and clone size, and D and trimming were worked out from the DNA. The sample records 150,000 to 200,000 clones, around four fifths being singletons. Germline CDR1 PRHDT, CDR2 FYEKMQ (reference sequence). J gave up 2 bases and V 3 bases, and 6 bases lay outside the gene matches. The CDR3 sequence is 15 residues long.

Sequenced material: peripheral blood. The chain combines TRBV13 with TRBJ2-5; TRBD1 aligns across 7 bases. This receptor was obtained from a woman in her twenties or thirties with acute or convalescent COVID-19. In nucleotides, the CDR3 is TGTGCCAGCAGCTTTATGACAGGGAATCAAGAGACCCAGTACTTC. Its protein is CASSFMTGNQETQYF.